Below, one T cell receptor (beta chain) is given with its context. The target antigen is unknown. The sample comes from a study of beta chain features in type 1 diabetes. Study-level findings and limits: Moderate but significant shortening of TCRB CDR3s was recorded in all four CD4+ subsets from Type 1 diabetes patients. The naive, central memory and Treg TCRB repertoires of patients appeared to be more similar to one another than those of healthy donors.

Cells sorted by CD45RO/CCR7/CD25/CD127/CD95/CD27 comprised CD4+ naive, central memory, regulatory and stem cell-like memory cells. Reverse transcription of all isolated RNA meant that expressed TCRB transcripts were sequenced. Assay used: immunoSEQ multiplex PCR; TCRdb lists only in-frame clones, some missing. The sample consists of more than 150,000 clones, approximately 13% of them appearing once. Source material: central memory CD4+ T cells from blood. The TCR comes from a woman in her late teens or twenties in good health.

Here the CDR3 reads CASSPTGGDTF. For the CDR3, the DNA is TGTGCCAGCTCACCAACAGGGGGGGACACCTTC. This chain connects TRBV18 to TRBJ1-2, with 8 bases fitting TRBD1. The CDR3 spans 11 residues. Looked up from germline, CDR1 is KGHSH and CDR2 is LQKENI. Unmatched junction bases numbered 2, after V lost 2 bases and J lost 12 bases.